The next 5 T cell receptor beta chains were all read from a single sample in a study of neurological immune-mediated disorders (dated by TCRdb to about 2019). To prepare the library, 5' RACE was applied. Sequencing took place on an Illumina HiSeq 2500. The raw public reads went through TCRdb reprocessing: fastp at Q25, MiXCR clone calling, in-frame beta chains kept. A single entry per CDR3 protein holds the most common genes and DNA from its merged rows. The sample profile shows 77,000 or so distinct CDR3 sequences; approximately 10% of them were found once. Of the sample, 1.7% is held by the ten largest clones. What was sequenced was PBMCs. The receptors stem from a middle-aged man in good health.

This clonotype was counted many times. The chain is built from TRBV20-1 and TRBJ2-3; 13 nucleotides agree with TRBD2. The CDR3 runs to 17 residues. V was clipped by 0 bases and J by 5 bases; unmatched bases: 8. Germline lookup yields CDR1 DFQATT and CDR2 SNEGSKA (reference sequence). The CDR3 is CSARDLLAGGPGDTQYF. CDR3 DNA: TGCAGTGCTAGAGATCTACTAGCGGGAGGGCCTGGAGATACGCAGTATTTT.

This clonotype was picked up a small number of times. The V and J genes are TRBV10-3 and TRBJ2-6; D is unresolved. The V end lost 3 bases, the J end lost 4 bases, and 7 bases lay between the germline ends. This CDR3 region has 14 residues. Germline CDR1 is ENHRY and CDR2 is SYGVKD. The CDR3 nucleotides read TGTGCCATCAGTGACAGGTCCGGGGCCAACGTCCTGACTTTC. Translated, it gives CAISDRSGANVLTF.

This clonotype was observed many times. The chain recombines TRBV24-1 with TRBJ2-2; D is perhaps TRBD2 (5 bases). This CDR3 is built from 16 residues. Between the trimmed V and J ends, which lost 4 bases and 2 bases, there was a span of 13 bases. Germline CDR1 KGHDR, CDR2 SFDVKD. CDR3 DNA sequence: TGTGCCACCAGTGACCCCGGACTCGAAAACACCGGGGAGCTGTTTTTT. It yields the protein CATSDPGLENTGELFF.

This clonotype was found many times. The rearrangement joins TRBV7-2 to TRBJ2-3; D not certain. The ends were cut back, 8 bases at V and 0 bases at J, with 12 bases in the middle. CDR3 length: 14 residues. Germline assignment: CDR1 SGHTA and CDR2 FQGNSA. CDR3: CASLYSYSTDTQYF. The CDR3 coding sequence is TGTGCCAGCCTTTACAGTTATAGCACAGATACGCAGTATTTT.

The chain is built from TRBV6-1 and TRBJ2-7; 10 bases map to TRBD1. CDR1 and CDR2 from the germline V gene are MNHNS and SASEGT. The CDR3 is made up of 14 amino acids. The junction had 4 bases not matched to a gene; V was cut back by 8 bases and J by 0 bases. CDR3 sequence reads: CASPGQGSSYEQYF. The CDR3 DNA reads TGTGCCAGCCCGGGACAGGGGAGCTCCTACGAGCAGTACTTC.